One T cell receptor beta chain is described in this entry. The target antigen is unknown. The assay was immunoSEQ multiplex PCR, and TCRdb's table has in-frame clones only and misses some. The sample yields tens of thousands of clones, 80% to 90% seen once. V was trimmed by 1 base and J by 8 bases, leaving 8 bases between them. This CDR3 is built from 12 residues. The germline V gene has CDR1 SEHNR and CDR2 FQNEAQ (reference sequence). This specimen belongs to a study of T cell responses to AZD1222 COVID-19 vaccine. Study-level points and caveats: The span of vaccine-associated CD4 TCRs extended across spike, with dominance at 160-218 and 743-854.

The rearrangement links TRBV7-9 to TRBJ1-2; D not certain. The clonotype was recovered from an adult who received the AZD1222 COVID-19 vaccine. Material: peripheral blood, obtained 28 days after the second AZD1222 dose. The CDR3: CASSLEASGYTF. The CDR3 DNA reads as TGTGCCAGCAGCTTAGAGGCATCCGGCTACACCTTC.